The next 31 T cell receptor beta chains were all read from a single sample in a study of blood T cell repertoires in COVID-19. Sequenced by immunoSEQ multiplex PCR; TCRdb stores in-frame clones only, minus some. The sample holds roughly 150,000 clones, about 86% seen once. The sequenced sample was PBMCs or T cells enriched from blood (not recorded which). The receptors come from a man aged 50 to 60 who had recovered from COVID-19.

DNA for the CDR3: TGTGCCAGCAGCAATAGGGACACACAGTACTTC. Protein sequence: CASSNRDTQYF. J is TRBJ2-7 and V is TRBV13, with D maybe TRBD1 (6 bases). CDR3 length: 11 amino acids. V was shortened by 5 bases and J by 10 bases, with 12 bases between the two germline ends. In germline, CDR1 is PRHDT, CDR2 FYEKMQ (reference sequence).

The chain couples TRBV9 to TRBJ1-2; 9 bases align to TRBD1. Trimming cost V 0 bases and J 5 bases; bases outside gene matches: 5. Germline V CDR1 and CDR2: SGDLS, YYNGEE. The CDR3 consists of 15 residues. The CDR3 coding sequence is TGTGCCAGCAGCGTAGAGGCACAGGGGGCTTATGGCTACACCTTC. It translates to CASSVEAQGAYGYTF.

The chain combines TRBV7-2 with TRBJ2-7; no reliable D call. Germline V gene sequence: CDR1 SGHTA, CDR2 FQGNSA. The CDR3 consists of 11 residues. V was trimmed by 4 bases and J by 2 bases, leaving 3 bases between them. The chain's CDR3 is CASSSAYEQYF. The CDR3, as DNA: TGTGCCAGCAGCTCCGCCTACGAGCAGTACTTC. Filled out from reference TRBV7-2 and TRBJ2-7, the complete variable domain reads GAGVSQSPSNKVTEKGKDVELRCDPISGHTALYWYRQSLGQGLEFLIYFQGNSAPDKSGLPSDRFSAERTGGSVSTLTIQRTQQEDSAVYLCASSSAYEQYFGPGTRLTVT.

The chain couples TRBV10-3 to TRBJ2-5, with a possible D match to TRBD1 (7 bases). The CDR3 is made up of 16 amino acids. Trimming cost V 0 bases and J 5 bases, with 16 bases left between them. Germline V CDR1 and CDR2: ENHRY, SYGVKD. CDR3 sequence (DNA): TGTGCCATCAGTGAGTCGGCGGCCAGGGGGAGGGAGACCCAGTACTTC. This encodes CAISESAARGRETQYF.

V is TRBV23-1 and J is TRBJ2-7; TRBD1 is a possible D gene (6 bases). TRBV23-1 is an ORF, with its function uncertain. This CDR3 has 16 residues. V gave up 0 bases and J gave up 4 bases, with 16 bases separating them. CDR3 coding DNA: TGCGCCAGCAGTCAATCGGGGCAGGGGATGTCATACGAGCAGTACTTC. The encoded protein is CASSQSGQGMSYEQYF.

In its sample, this clone was seen a few times. This sequence joins TRBV4-1 and TRBJ2-7; 8 positions agree with TRBD1. The CDR3 length is 15 residues. V dropped 3 bases and J dropped 1; count of bases not matched to a gene: 5. From germline, CDR1 is MGHRA and CDR2 YSYEKL. This CDR3 reads CASSQGGQGSYEQYF. The CDR3 region has the DNA TGCGCCAGCAGCCAGGGCGGACAGGGTTCCTACGAGCAGTACTTC.

V and J are TRBV9 and TRBJ1-2; D is possibly TRBD1 (6 bases). The CDR3 runs 13 residues. Germline CDR1 is SGDLS and CDR2 is YYNGEE. Trimming removed 4 bases from V and 5 bases from J, with 12 bases in between. The CDR3 region is CASSLGTKYGYTF. The CDR3 DNA reads TGTGCCAGCAGCCTAGGGACAAAATATGGCTACACCTTC.

V is TRBV9 and J is TRBJ1-3; no clear D gene. Germline V lookup: CDR1 SGDLS, CDR2 YYNGEE. Trimming took off 0 bases at V and 2 bases at J, with 6 bases between the two ends. The length of the CDR3 is 14 residues. The CDR3 DNA reads TGTGCCAGCAGCGTAGGGGCAGCTGGAAACACCATATATTTT. Its translation is CASSVGAAGNTIYF.

This clone was counted once. The chain links TRBV19 to TRBJ1-5; 7 bases fit TRBD1. CDR3 length: 15 amino acids. The V gene's germline CDR1 is LNHDA and CDR2 SQIVND (reference sequence). Trimming at V came to 6 bases and at J to 0 bases, leaving 5 bases not matched to a gene. The CDR3 DNA follows: TGTGCCAGTAGGACGACAGGGAATAGCAATCAGCCCCAGCATTTT. Amino acid sequence: CASRTTGNSNQPQHF.

This chain connects TRBV4-3 to TRBJ2-1; the D gene is possibly TRBD1 (7 bases). V dropped 1 base and J dropped 7 bases, with 14 bases sitting between them. Germline values: CDR1 LGHNA, CDR2 YSLEER. CDR3 length: 15 amino acids. CDR3: CASSQAQGGKNEQFF. The CDR3 region has the DNA TGCGCCAGCAGCCAAGCCCAGGGGGGAAAAAATGAGCAGTTCTTC.

The V and J genes are TRBV9 and TRBJ1-1; TRBD1 might be the D (6 bases). Trimming took off 0 bases at V and 7 bases at J, with 19 bases between the two ends. The CDR3 sequence is 16 residues long. Germline V gene sequence: CDR1 SGDLS, CDR2 YYNGEE. The DNA for the CDR3 is TGTGCCAGCAGCGTAGTCGGGACATCGACGGGGATTGAAGCTTTCTTT. Protein product: CASSVVGTSTGIEAFF.

The chain is built from TRBV10-3 and TRBJ1-1; D call uncertain. With 3 bases removed from V and 1 base from J, the gap between germline ends came to 3 bases. The CDR3 runs 12 residues. Germline V gene lookup returns CDR1 ENHRY and CDR2 SYGVKD. The DNA of the CDR3 is TGTGCCATCAGTGACAAGAACACTGAAGCTTTCTTT. It yields the protein CAISDKNTEAFF.

The chain is built from TRBV7-9 and TRBJ1-4; 8 bases align to TRBD1. This CDR3 is built from 16 residues. Per germline, CDR1 SEHNR and CDR2 FQNEAQ (reference sequence). The V segment lost 1 base and the J segment 4 bases; nucleotides outside the gene matches: 5. Here the CDR3 reads CASSLERTGLNEKLFF. DNA of the CDR3: TGTGCCAGCAGCTTAGAACGGACAGGGCTTAATGAAAAACTGTTTTTT.

This chain links TRBV11-3 with TRBJ2-2; D not certain. There are 12 residues in the CDR3. Germline V lookup: CDR1 SGHNT, CDR2 YENEEA. V was shortened by 5 bases and J by 5 bases, with 6 bases between the two germline ends. CDR3 amino acids: CASSPLTGELFF. The CDR3 DNA reads as TGTGCCAGCAGCCCCCTTACCGGGGAGCTGTTTTTT.

This chain joins TRBV5-6 and TRBJ2-5; 13 bases fit TRBD2. CDR1 and CDR2 from the germline V gene are SGHDT and YYEEEE. The CDR3 length is 17 residues. Losses at the gene ends were 4 bases for V and 5 bases for J; bases not matched to a gene: 11. DNA for the CDR3: TGTGCCAGCAGCCCGAGGACTAGCGGGGGATTTGGGGAGACCCAGTACTTC. Its protein is CASSPRTSGGFGETQYF.

This rearrangement joins TRBV7-6 to TRBJ2-2; D not resolved. Per the germline V gene, CDR1 is SGHVS and CDR2 is FNYEAQ. The CDR3 is 15 amino acids. Trimming removed 0 bases from V and 6 bases from J, with 11 bases in between. CDR3 amino acids: CASSLATSAAGELFF. CDR3 bases: TGTGCCAGCAGCTTAGCGACTTCGGCCGCCGGGGAGCTGTTTTTT. The variable domain in full, with the rest retrieved from reference TRBV7-6 and TRBJ2-2, is GAGVSQSPRYKVTKRGQDVALRCDPISGHVSLYWYRQALGQGPEFLTYFNYEAQQDKSGLPNDRFSAERPEGSISTLTIQRTEQRDSAMYRCASSLATSAAGELFFGEGSRLTVL.

This clone has a single count. The rearrangement links TRBV7-2 to TRBJ2-5, with 15 positions matching TRBD2. Germline trimming cut 5 bases from V and 2 bases from J; bases unmatched to any gene: 3. There are 16 residues in the CDR3. CDR1 SGHTA and CDR2 FQGNSA come from the germline V gene. The DNA of the CDR3 is TGTGCCAGCAGCCAGGGACTAGCGGGGGGTCAAGAGACCCAGTACTTC. It yields the protein CASSQGLAGGQETQYF.

This sequence joins TRBV10-2 and TRBJ1-6; D gene ambiguous. The CDR3 contains 14 residues. Germline V lookup: CDR1 WSHSY, CDR2 SAAADI. Trimming removed 4 bases from V and 6 bases from J, with 10 bases in between. The CDR3 sequence: CASSGGQFNSPLHF. CDR3 DNA sequence: TGCGCCAGCAGTGGAGGTCAGTTTAATTCACCCCTCCACTTT.

The chain uses TRBV30 and TRBJ1-2; tentatively, D is TRBD1 (5 bases). The CDR3 loop spans 11 amino acids. Germline lookup yields CDR1 GTSNPN and CDR2 SVGIG (reference sequence). V was trimmed by 8 bases and J by 4 bases, leaving 11 bases between them. The CDR3 loop reads CAGGNGYGYTF. The CDR3 region has the DNA TGTGCCGGGGGAAACGGCTATGGCTACACCTTC.

This rearrangement joins TRBV11-1 to TRBJ2-5; 13 nucleotides match TRBD2. The junction had 1 base not matched to a gene; V was cut back by 1 base and J by 2 bases. There are 16 residues in the CDR3. Germline V CDR1 and CDR2: SGHAT, FQDESV (reference sequence). The CDR3 here is CASSLGTSGGQETQYF. The CDR3 nucleotides are TGTGCCAGCAGCTTAGGGACTAGCGGGGGACAAGAGACCCAGTACTTC.

This chain connects TRBV18 to TRBJ2-3; no clear D. Germline values: CDR1 KGHSH, CDR2 LQKENI. Trimming shortened V by 3 bases and J by 3 bases, and 4 bases separated the two germline ends. This CDR3 comprises 12 residues. This CDR3 reads CASSPRTDTQYF. CDR3 in DNA: TGTGCCAGCTCACCGAGAACAGATACGCAGTATTTT. The variable domain in full, completed from reference TRBV18 and TRBJ2-3, reads NAGVMQNPRHLVRRRGQEARLRCSPMKGHSHVYWYRQLPEEGLKFMVYLQKENIIDESGMPKERFSAEFPKEGPSILRIQQVVRGDSAAYFCASSPRTDTQYFGPGTRLTVL.

The chain uses TRBV12-3 or TRBV12-4 and TRBJ1-1; no definite D call. The CDR3 has 13 amino acids. Trimming shortened V by 7 bases and J by 1 base, and 10 bases separated the two germline ends. CDR3 sequence reads: CASTHSPNTEAFF. The CDR3 nucleotides are TGTGCCAGCACCCACTCACCGAACACTGAAGCTTTCTTT.

The chain carries TRBV6-5 and TRBJ2-2; TRBD1 aligns across 7 bases. The V gene's germline CDR1 is MNHEY and CDR2 SVGAGI. V was clipped by 2 bases and J by 6 bases; unmatched bases: 0. The CDR3 is 13 amino acids. The CDR3 here is CASSYRGPGELFF. The CDR3 DNA reads TGTGCCAGCAGTTACAGGGGGCCCGGGGAGCTGTTTTTT.

This chain uses TRBV25-1 with TRBJ1-4, with D perhaps matching TRBD1 (6 bases). The CDR3 contains 15 residues. Trimming pared 5 bases from V and 6 bases from J, leaving 16 bases between. Germline loops: CDR1 MGHDK, CDR2 SYGVNS. In DNA form, the CDR3 reads TGTGCCAGCAGTCCCTCGGGCAGGGGCGATGAAAAACTGTTTTTT. Translated, it gives CASSPSGRGDEKLFF.

The chain has TRBV5-5 and TRBJ1-4; 8 bases are shared with TRBD1. The CDR3 extends over 14 amino acids. The ends lost 3 bases at V and 4 bases at J; junction bases unmatched: 2. Germline V gene data show CDR1 as SGHKS and CDR2 as YYEKEE (reference sequence). In nucleotides, the CDR3 is TGTGCCAGCAGCTGGGACAGGAGTAATGAAAAACTGTTTTTT. It yields the protein CASSWDRSNEKLFF.

This chain uses TRBV6-2 or TRBV6-3 with TRBJ2-3, with 13 bases lining up with TRBD2. The CDR3 spans 17 residues. V dropped 5 bases and J dropped 5; count of bases not matched to a gene: 10. Germline V gene data show CDR1 as MNHEY and CDR2 as SVGEGT. The CDR3 DNA reads as TGTGCCAGCAGTCGCCGGACTAGCGGGGGACGGAGAGATACGCAGTATTTT. It specifies CASSRRTSGGRRDTQYF.

In its sample, this clone was seen a few times. The chain employs TRBV6-5 and TRBJ1-6; a possible D gene is TRBD1 (6 bases). V was cut by 4 bases and J by 6 bases, with 10 bases left in between. CDR3 length: 14 residues. The germline V gene has CDR1 MNHEY and CDR2 SVGAGI. The CDR3: CASSSAGVNSPLHF. The CDR3, as DNA: TGTGCCAGCAGTTCCGCAGGGGTTAATTCACCCCTCCACTTT.

The CDR3 loop is CAWSVGVVRSLAKNIQYF. The CDR3 region has the DNA TGTGCCTGGAGTGTAGGAGTAGTACGGAGTCTAGCCAAAAACATTCAGTACTTC. The chain couples TRBV30 to TRBJ2-4; D remains ambiguous. This CDR3 has 18 amino acids. The V end lost 0 bases, the J end lost 0 bases, and 18 bases lay between the germline ends. Germline V lookup: CDR1 GTSNPN, CDR2 SVGIG (reference sequence).

The CDR3 DNA follows: TGTGCCAGCAGCCCAGGGACAGGGGGCTCCTACGAGCAGTACTTC. Protein: CASSPGTGGSYEQYF. The chain is built from TRBV3-1 (or the pseudogene TRBV3-2) and TRBJ2-7, with 11 bases lining up with TRBD1. Germline V CDR1 and CDR2: LGHDT, YNNKEL (reference sequence). The length of the CDR3 is 15 residues. After removal of 4 bases from V and 0 bases from J, the junction contained 2 bases not matched to a gene.

The chain has TRBV3-1 (or the pseudogene TRBV3-2) and TRBJ2-7, with TRBD2 matching 13 bases. The V gene end was trimmed by 5 bases and the J gene end by 2 bases; junction bases not matched to a gene: 3. This CDR3 comprises 15 residues. Per the germline V gene, CDR1 is LGHDT and CDR2 is YNNKEL (reference sequence). CDR3 amino acids: CASSSTSGGAYEQYF. CDR3 DNA: TGTGCCAGCAGCTCAACTAGCGGGGGGGCCTACGAGCAGTACTTC.

The chain recombines TRBV6-5 with TRBJ2-2; D may be TRBD2 (5 bases). Germline V lookup: CDR1 MNHEY, CDR2 SVGAGI. V lost 5 bases, J lost 2 bases, and 12 bases lay in between. CDR3 length: 15 amino acids. CDR3 bases: TGTGCCAGCAGTCGACGGGGAGCAAACACCGGGGAGCTGTTTTTT. Translated, it gives CASSRRGANTGELFF.